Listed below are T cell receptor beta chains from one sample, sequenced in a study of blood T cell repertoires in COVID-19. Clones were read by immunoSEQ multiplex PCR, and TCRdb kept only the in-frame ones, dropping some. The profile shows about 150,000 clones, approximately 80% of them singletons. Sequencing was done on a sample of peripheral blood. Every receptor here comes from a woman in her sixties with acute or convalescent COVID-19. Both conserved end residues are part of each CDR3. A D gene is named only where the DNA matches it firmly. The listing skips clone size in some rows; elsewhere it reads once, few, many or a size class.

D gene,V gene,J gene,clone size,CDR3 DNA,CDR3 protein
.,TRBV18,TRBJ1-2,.,TGTGCCAGCTCACCACGACAGGAGACCTATGGCTACACCTTC,CASSPRQETYGYTF
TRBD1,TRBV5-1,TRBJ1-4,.,TGCGCCAGCAGCTTGGGCGACAGGGGTGGTGAAAAACTGTTTTTT,CASSLGDRGGEKLFF
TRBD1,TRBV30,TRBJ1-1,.,TGTGCCTGGACCCCAAGGGGACAGGCGATCCTACGGAACACTGAAGCTTTCTTT,CAWTPRGQAILRNTEAFF
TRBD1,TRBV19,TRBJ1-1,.,TGTGCCAGTAGTATATGGGGACAGGGTGAAGCTTTCTTT,CASSIWGQGEAFF
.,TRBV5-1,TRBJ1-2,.,TGCGCCAGCAGCTTGGAGGGGTTGGGGTATGGCTACACCTTC,CASSLEGLGYGYTF
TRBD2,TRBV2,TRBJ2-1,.,TGTGCCAGCAGCAAAATGCCGACTAGCGGGGGCTCAGGGGAGCAGTTCTTC,CASSKMPTSGGSGEQFF
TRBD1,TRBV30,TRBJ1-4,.,TGTGCCTGGAACCCCAGGACAGGGGTAGGGGAAAAACTGTTTTTT,CAWNPRTGVGEKLFF
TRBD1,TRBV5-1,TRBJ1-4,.,TGCGCCAGCAGCCAGACAGGGGTGACTGAAAAACTGTTTTTT,CASSQTGVTEKLFF
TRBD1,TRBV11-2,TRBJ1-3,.,TGTGCCAGCAGCCAGGGACAGGGGGCGCATGGAAACACCATATATTTT,CASSQGQGAHGNTIYF
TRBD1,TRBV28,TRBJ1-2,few,TGTGCCAGCACCCAAAGGGACAGGGGAGGATATGGCTACACCTTC,CASTQRDRGGYGYTF
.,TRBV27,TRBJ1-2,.,TGTGCCAGCAGTTGGGGTGGGGGGGGTGGCTACACCTTC,CASSWGGGGGYTF
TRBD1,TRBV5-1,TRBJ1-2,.,TGCGCCAGCAGCTTGGCCAGGGGGCCTGGCTACACCTTC,CASSLARGPGYTF
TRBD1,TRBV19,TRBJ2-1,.,TGTGCCAGTAGTCGGGACAGGGTCAACAATGAGCAGTTCTTC,CASSRDRVNNEQFF
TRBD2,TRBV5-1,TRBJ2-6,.,TGCGCCAGCAGCTCGACTTGGACTAGTCTCTCCTCTGGGGCCAACGTCCTGACTTTC,CASSSTWTSLSSGANVLTF
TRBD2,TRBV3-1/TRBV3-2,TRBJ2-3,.,TGTGCCAGCAGCTCTAGCGGGGGGCGGCTGGATACGCAGTATTTT,CASSSSGGRLDTQYF
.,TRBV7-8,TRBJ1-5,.,TGTGCCAGCAGCTTAGACAGGTTTGGCAATCAGCCCCAGCATTTT,CASSLDRFGNQPQHF
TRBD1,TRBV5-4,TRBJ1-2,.,TGTGCCAGCACCAAGACAGGGGGGAATGAGAATGGCTACACCTTC,CASTKTGGNENGYTF
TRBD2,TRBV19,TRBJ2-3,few,TGTGCCAGTAGAGCTAGCGGGGCTAGCACAGATACGCAGTATTTT,CASRASGASTDTQYF
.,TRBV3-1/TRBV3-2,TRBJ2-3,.,TGTGCCAGCAGCCTTGGAGGGGGGGGTAGCACAGATACGCAGTATTTT,CASSLGGGGSTDTQYF
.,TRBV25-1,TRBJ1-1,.,TGTGCCAGCAGTGAATTCCTCTTGACACGGAACACTGAAGCTTTCTTT,CASSEFLLTRNTEAFF
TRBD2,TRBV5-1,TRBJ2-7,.,TGCGCCAGCAGCGAAGCCCGGGGGGTAAGGTACGAGCAGTACTTC,CASSEARGVRYEQYF
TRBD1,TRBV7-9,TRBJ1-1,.,TGTGCCAGCACCGCGACAGGGGGCGAGAACACTGAAGCTTTCTTT,CASTATGGENTEAFF
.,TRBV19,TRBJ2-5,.,TGTGCCAGTAGTATTATGGCAGGGGCTTACCAAGAGACCCAGTACTTC,CASSIMAGAYQETQYF
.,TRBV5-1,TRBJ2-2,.,TGCGCCAGCAGCTTGCAGGGGCGAGCCGGGGAGCTGTTTTTT,CASSLQGRAGELFF
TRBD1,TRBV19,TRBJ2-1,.,TGTGCCAGTAGTTTCTTGGACAGGGACGATGAGCAGTTCTTC,CASSFLDRDDEQFF
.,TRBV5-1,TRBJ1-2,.,TGCGCCAGCAGCCAAGCGCGGCGGTATGGCTACACCTTC,CASSQARRYGYTF
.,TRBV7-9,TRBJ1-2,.,TGTGCCAGCGGAACCAGGGGATCGGACTATGGCTACACCTTC,CASGTRGSDYGYTF
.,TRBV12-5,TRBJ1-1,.,TGTGCTAGTGCTTCAACAGGGTACACTGAAGCTTTCTTT,CASASTGYTEAFF
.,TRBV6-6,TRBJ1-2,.,TGTGCCACCCACGGGCAGGGAAGATCTAACTATGGCTACACCTTC,CATHGQGRSNYGYTF
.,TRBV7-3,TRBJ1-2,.,TGTGCCAGCGCGGGGGGCGCAGTCTATGGCTACACCTTC,CASAGGAVYGYTF
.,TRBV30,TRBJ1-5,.,TGTGCCTGGAGTCCTACGACTGGTCAGCCCCAGCATTTT,CAWSPTTGQPQHF
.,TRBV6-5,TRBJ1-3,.,TGTGCCAGCAGCCAGGGAAGGGGCTCTGGAAACACCATATATTTT,CASSQGRGSGNTIYF
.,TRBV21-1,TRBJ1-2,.,TGTGCCAGCTACAAGGGGGGGGTGTATGGCTACACCTTC,CASYKGGVYGYTF
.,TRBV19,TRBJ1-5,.,TGTGCCAGTAGGCCCCGGGGTGATAGCAATCAGCCCCAGCATTTT,CASRPRGDSNQPQHF
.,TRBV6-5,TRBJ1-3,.,TGTGCCAGCAGTCTACGACAAGCTGGAAACACCATATATTTT,CASSLRQAGNTIYF
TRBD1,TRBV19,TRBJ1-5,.,TGTGCCAGTAGCAAAACAGGGGGGATCAATCAGCCCCAGCATTTT,CASSKTGGINQPQHF
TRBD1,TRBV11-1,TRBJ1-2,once,TGTGCCAGCAGCTTGAGGCAGGGGGCCACTGGCTACACCTTC,CASSLRQGATGYTF
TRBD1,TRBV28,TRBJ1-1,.,TGTGCCAGCAGCCCGGGACAGACGAACACTGAAGCTTTCTTT,CASSPGQTNTEAFF
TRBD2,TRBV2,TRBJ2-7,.,TGTGCCAGCAGGAGGGGACTAAGCTCCTACGAGCAGTACTTC,CASRRGLSSYEQYF
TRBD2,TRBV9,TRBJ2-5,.,TGTGCCAGCAGCTACGGGACTAGCGGGGGTATGGAGACCCAGTACTTC,CASSYGTSGGMETQYF
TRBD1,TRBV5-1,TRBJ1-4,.,TGCGCCAGCAGCTTAGGACAGGGAAGTGAAAAACTGTTTTTT,CASSLGQGSEKLFF
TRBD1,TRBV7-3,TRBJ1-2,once,TGTGCCAGCAGCTCGGTCGGGACAGGGGCATACACCTTC,CASSSVGTGAYTF
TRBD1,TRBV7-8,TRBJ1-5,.,TGTGCCAGCAGCTTAACCTTGGGACAGTCCGAGCCCCAGCATTTT,CASSLTLGQSEPQHF
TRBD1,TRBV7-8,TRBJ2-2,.,TGTGCCAGCAGCTTACTCGGACAGGGGGGAAACACCGGGGAGCTGTTTTTT,CASSLLGQGGNTGELFF
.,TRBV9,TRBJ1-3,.,TGTGCCAGCAGCGAGACACTCAGCTCTGGAAACACCATATATTTT,CASSETLSSGNTIYF
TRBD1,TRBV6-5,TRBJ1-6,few,TGTGCCAGCCGGGACAGGGGCTCACCCCTCCACTTT,CASRDRGSPLHF
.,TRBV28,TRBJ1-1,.,TGTGCCAGTTCAATACCACACGGGACAATTAGGACTGAAGCTTTCTTT,CASSIPHGTIRTEAFF
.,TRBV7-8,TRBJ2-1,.,TGTGCCAGCAGCTTAGCCCTGTACAATGAGCAGTTCTTC,CASSLALYNEQFF
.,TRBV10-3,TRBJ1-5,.,TGTGCCATCAGTGAGTCTACAGTTGGCCGGAGCAATCAGCCCCAGCATTTT,CAISESTVGRSNQPQHF
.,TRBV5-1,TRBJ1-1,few,TGCGCCAGCAGCCCTAAGACAGAGCGGGTCACTGAAGCTTTCTTT,CASSPKTERVTEAFF
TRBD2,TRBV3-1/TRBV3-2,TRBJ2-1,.,TGTGCCAGCAGCCCATTTAGCGGGGGGGCTAGTGAGCAGTTCTTC,CASSPFSGGASEQFF
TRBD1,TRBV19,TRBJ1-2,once,TGTGCCAGTAGTATTAATAGACAGGGGAATGGCTACACCTTC,CASSINRQGNGYTF
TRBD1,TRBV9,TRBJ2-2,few,TGTGCCAGCAGCACCCGGACAGGGGCGACCGGGGAGCTGTTTTTT,CASSTRTGATGELFF
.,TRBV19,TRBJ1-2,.,TGTGCCAGTAGTACACAAAGAGGGAATGGCTACACCTTC,CASSTQRGNGYTF
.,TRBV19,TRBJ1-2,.,TGTGCCAGTAGTATAGCCGGTCCATATGGCTACACCTTC,CASSIAGPYGYTF
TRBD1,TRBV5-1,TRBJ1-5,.,TGCGCCAGCAGCGGGACAGGGGGCCTAGGGCAGCCCCAGCATTTT,CASSGTGGLGQPQHF
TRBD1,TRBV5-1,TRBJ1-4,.,TGCGCCAGCAGCTTAGCAGGGGGCTCATCTAATGAAAAACTGTTTTTT,CASSLAGGSSNEKLFF
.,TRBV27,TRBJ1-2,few,TGTGCCAGCAGTGCCAATCAGCGGGTGGGGCAAGTCTATGGCTACACCTTC,CASSANQRVGQVYGYTF
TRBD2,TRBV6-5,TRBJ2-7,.,TGTGCCAGCAGACTAGCGCCTACCTACGAGCAGTACTTC,CASRLAPTYEQYF
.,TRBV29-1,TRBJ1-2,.,TGCAGCGTACCCCTTGGCTCAGACCAGCGTGGCTACACCTTC,CSVPLGSDQRGYTF